This passage covers 8 T cell receptor beta chains from one sample sequenced in a study of metastatic and nonmetastatic thyroid tumors. All patients reached thyroid surgery having received no treatment beforehand. TCRdb called clones again from the PCR reads with MiXCR. The repertoire consists of about 38,000 clones, with more than 25% occurring once and the leading ten covering approximately 11%. Material: blood. The receptor source for this set is a male donor with papillary thyroid cancer or a benign thyroid nodule (not recorded which). Some clones in this sample may be carry-over from other donors' samples.

This clone has a count of ten or more. The genes are TRBV29-1 and TRBJ1-2, with TRBD1 as a possible D gene (6 bases). Germline V lookup: CDR1 SQVTM, CDR2 ANQGSEA. Trimming took off 7 bases at V and 7 bases at J, with 19 bases between the two ends. This CDR3 has 13 residues. CDR3 sequence (DNA): TGCAGCGCCTTCGGTTCAGGGGACGGTGGCTACACCTTC. Amino acid sequence: CSAFGSGDGGYTF.

This clone came up once. The chain combines TRBV3-1 with TRBJ1-1; D not certain. Germline V gene data show CDR1 as LGHDT and CDR2 as YNNKEL (reference sequence). The CDR3 loop spans 14 amino acids. The V end was cut by 1 base, the J end by 4 bases, with 10 bases between. The CDR3 reads CASSQVLGRTEAFF. The CDR3 DNA reads TGTGCCAGCAGCCAAGTTCTAGGGCGCACTGAAGCTTTCTTT.

The V call is TRBV11-2, the J call TRBJ2-3, with D perhaps matching TRBD2 (6 bases). Looked up from germline, CDR1 is SGHAT and CDR2 is FQNNGV. This CDR3 spans 16 amino acids. Trimming stripped 1 base from V and 0 bases from J, with 11 bases between. The CDR3 DNA reads as TGTGCCAGCAGCTTAGTAGGCGGGATGAGCACAGATACGCAGTATTTT. Its protein product is CASSLVGGMSTDTQYF.

This clone was detected a few times. This chain links TRBV11-1 with TRBJ2-1, with 8 bases aligning to TRBD2. This CDR3 comprises 16 residues. V shed 2 bases and J 7 bases; nucleotides not matched to a gene: 10. CDR1 SGHAT and CDR2 FQDESV come from the germline V gene (reference sequence). The CDR3 nucleotides read TGTGCCAGCAGCTTATCACGGGGCGGGAGGAGGAATGAGCAGTTCTTC. Translation gives CASSLSRGGRRNEQFF.

V is TRBV4-2 and J is TRBJ2-7, with D possibly called TRBD1 or TRBD2 (5 bases each). Trimming took 0 bases from V and 4 from J, leaving 10 bases between them. In germline, CDR1 is LGHNA, CDR2 YNFKEQ. CDR3 length equals 14 residues. The CDR3 here is CASSQEDGGYEQYF. CDR3 in DNA: TGTGCCAGCAGCCAAGAAGATGGGGGATACGAGCAGTACTTC.

In this sample, this clone turned up a few times. Other DNA sequences in the same sample also yield this CDR3. The CDR3 here is CASSVDLTGELFF. In nucleotides, the CDR3 is TGTGCCAGCAGCGTAGACCTCACCGGGGAGCTGTTTTTT. This chain joins TRBV9 and TRBJ2-2, with D unclear. The CDR3 loop spans 13 amino acids. Germline CDR1 is SGDLS and CDR2 is YYNGEE. Trimming removed 0 bases at V and 4 bases at J, with 4 bases between.

The V gene is TRBV11-1, the J gene TRBJ2-2; 9 bases map to TRBD2. The ends lost 4 bases at V and 1 base at J; junction bases unmatched: 4. Germline loops: CDR1 SGHAT, CDR2 FQDESV (reference sequence). The CDR3 totals 16 residues. The CDR3 DNA sequence: TGTGCCAGCAGCTCCAGAGCGGGAGGGAACACCGGGGAGCTGTTTTTT. This encodes CASSSRAGGNTGELFF.

This clone was seen many times. The chain has TRBV7-8 and TRBJ1-4, with D possibly TRBD1 on 6 matching bases. Germline assignment: CDR1 SGHVS and CDR2 FQNEAQ. The CDR3 sequence is 16 residues long. Trimming cost V 5 bases and J 3 bases, with 16 bases left between them. The CDR3 spells CASSPNRGPPNEKLFF. DNA of the CDR3: TGTGCCAGCAGCCCCAACCGGGGGCCCCCTAATGAAAAACTGTTTTTT.